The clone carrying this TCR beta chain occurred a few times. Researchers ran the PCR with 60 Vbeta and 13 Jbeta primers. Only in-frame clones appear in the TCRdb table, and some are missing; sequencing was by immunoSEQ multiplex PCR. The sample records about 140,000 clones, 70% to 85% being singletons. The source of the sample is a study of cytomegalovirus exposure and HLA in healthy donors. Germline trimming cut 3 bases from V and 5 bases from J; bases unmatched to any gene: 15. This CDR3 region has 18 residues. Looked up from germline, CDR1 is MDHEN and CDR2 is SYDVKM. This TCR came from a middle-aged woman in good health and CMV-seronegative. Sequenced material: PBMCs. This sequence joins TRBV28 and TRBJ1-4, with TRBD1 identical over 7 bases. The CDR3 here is CASSFPRAHGTVNEKLFF. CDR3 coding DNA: TGTGCCAGCAGTTTTCCTCGAGCGCACGGGACAGTAAATGAAAAACTGTTTTTT.